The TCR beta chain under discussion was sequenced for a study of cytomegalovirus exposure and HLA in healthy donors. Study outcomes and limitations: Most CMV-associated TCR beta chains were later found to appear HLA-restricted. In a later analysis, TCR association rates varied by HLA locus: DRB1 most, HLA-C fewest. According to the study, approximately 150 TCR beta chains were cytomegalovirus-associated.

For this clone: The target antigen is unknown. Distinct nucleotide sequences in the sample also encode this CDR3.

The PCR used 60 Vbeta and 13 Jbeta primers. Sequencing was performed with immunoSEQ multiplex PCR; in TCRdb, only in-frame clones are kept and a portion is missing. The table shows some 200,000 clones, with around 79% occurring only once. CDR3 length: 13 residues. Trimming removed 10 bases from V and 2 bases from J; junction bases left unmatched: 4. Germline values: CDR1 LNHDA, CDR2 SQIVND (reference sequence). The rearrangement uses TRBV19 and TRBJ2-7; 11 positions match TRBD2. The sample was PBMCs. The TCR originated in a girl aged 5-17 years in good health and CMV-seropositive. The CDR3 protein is CATSGGLTYEQYF. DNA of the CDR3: TGTGCCACTAGCGGGGGGTTAACCTACGAGCAGTACTTC.